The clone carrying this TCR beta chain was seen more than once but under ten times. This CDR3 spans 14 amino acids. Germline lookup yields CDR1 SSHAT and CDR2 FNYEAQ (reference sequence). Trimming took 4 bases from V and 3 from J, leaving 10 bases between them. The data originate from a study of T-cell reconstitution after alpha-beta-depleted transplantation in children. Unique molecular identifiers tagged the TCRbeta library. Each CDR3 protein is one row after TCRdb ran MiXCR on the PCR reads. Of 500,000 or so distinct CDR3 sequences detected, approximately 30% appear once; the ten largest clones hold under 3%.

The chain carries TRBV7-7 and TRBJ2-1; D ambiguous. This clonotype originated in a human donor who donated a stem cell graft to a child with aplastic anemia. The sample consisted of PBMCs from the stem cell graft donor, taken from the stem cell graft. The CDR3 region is CASSSAGNYNEQFF. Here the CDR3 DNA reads TGTGCCAGCAGCTCCGCAGGCAACTACAATGAGCAGTTCTTC.